The 27 T cell receptor beta chains below were found in one sample sequenced in a study of T cell clones after liver transplantation. The data were produced by immunoSEQ multiplex PCR, yet TCRdb's version contains in-frame clones alone and is incomplete. This table holds around 77,000 clones, about four fifths found once. Here the sequenced sample was CD4+ T cells from blood, taken 12 months after liver transplant. The receptors derive from a human patient who received a liver transplant. Some T cells may originate from the graft donor.

V usage is TRBV5-4 and J usage is TRBJ2-1; TRBD2 matches at 11 bases. This CDR3 is built from 15 residues. Germline V lookup: CDR1 SGHNT, CDR2 YYREEE (reference sequence). The J segment lost 10 bases and the V segment lost 4 bases, leaving 10 bases of the junction unmatched. The chain's CDR3 is CASSPLSGRAREQFF. The CDR3 region has the DNA TGTGCCAGCAGCCCTCTTAGCGGGAGGGCCCGAGAGCAGTTCTTC.

This chain links TRBV9 with TRBJ2-2; no clear D gene. Trimming shortened V by 0 bases and J by 1 base, and 10 bases separated the two germline ends. CDR3 length equals 16 residues. Germline CDR1 and CDR2: SGDLS and YYNGEE. The CDR3 protein is CASSVAEGLNTGELFF. In DNA form, the CDR3 reads TGTGCCAGCAGCGTAGCAGAAGGGCTGAACACCGGGGAGCTGTTTTTT.

This chain uses TRBV5-4 with TRBJ1-1, with 9 bases fitting TRBD1. Looked up from germline, CDR1 is SGHNT and CDR2 is YYREEE (reference sequence). The CDR3 is made up of 14 amino acids. Unmatched junction bases numbered 2, after V lost 4 bases and J lost 1 base. CDR3 amino acids: CASSPGQGNTEAFF. The CDR3 DNA follows: TGTGCCAGCAGCCCGGGACAGGGGAACACTGAAGCTTTCTTT.

V gene TRBV4-1 combines with J gene TRBJ2-1; D might be TRBD1 (6 bases). The V and J ends lost 1 base and 3 bases respectively, with 10 bases between them. The CDR3 covers 15 residues. CDR1 MGHRA and CDR2 YSYEKL come from the germline V gene. The CDR3 loop reads CASSQGGTFYNEQFF. Here the CDR3 DNA reads TGCGCCAGCAGCCAAGGTGGGACATTCTACAATGAGCAGTTCTTC.

This clone was picked up one time. The chain employs TRBV9 and TRBJ2-4, with 8 bases fitting TRBD1. The CDR3 runs 15 residues. The V and J ends lost 0 bases and 6 bases, in that order; junction bases with no gene match: 5. From germline, CDR1 is SGDLS and CDR2 YYNGEE. The CDR3 is CASSVDPGGTNIQYF. The CDR3 DNA is TGTGCCAGCAGCGTAGACCCAGGGGGCACAAACATTCAGTACTTC.

The chain uses TRBV7-7 and TRBJ2-5, with 7 bases matching TRBD1. Looked up from germline, CDR1 is SSHAT and CDR2 is FNYEAQ (reference sequence). V gave up 5 bases and J gave up 2 bases; unmatched junction bases: 2. The CDR3 loop spans 13 amino acids. CDR3 sequence (DNA): TGTGCCAGCAGCAGGGGACAGCAAGAGACCCAGTACTTC. Translated: CASSRGQQETQYF.

The V call is TRBV6-5, the J call TRBJ1-2, with D tentatively TRBD1 (6 bases). Germline CDR1 is MNHEY and CDR2 is SVGAGI. V dropped 5 bases and J dropped 6 bases, with 19 bases sitting between them. The CDR3 is 15 amino acids. The DNA of the CDR3 is TGTGCCAGCAGTCCCCGTGGGGGGGGCCGGAATGGCTACACCTTC. It translates to CASSPRGGGRNGYTF.

The chain links TRBV7-9 to TRBJ1-1; D possibly corresponds to TRBD1 (5 bases). V dropped 5 bases and J dropped 4 bases, with 14 bases sitting between them. This CDR3 spans 14 amino acids. Germline CDR1 is SEHNR and CDR2 is FQNEAQ (reference sequence). CDR3 coding DNA: TGTGCCAGCAGCGTAAGTGGGGGGGGCACTGAAGCTTTCTTT. Protein product: CASSVSGGGTEAFF.

This sequence joins TRBV7-3 and TRBJ2-5, with TRBD1 matching over 8 bases. Germline lookup yields CDR1 SGHTA and CDR2 FQGTGA. The V and J ends lost 4 bases and 4 bases, in that order; junction bases with no gene match: 5. This CDR3 comprises 14 residues. In DNA, the CDR3 is TGTGCCAGCAGCTCAGGGGGACAGGCAGAGACCCAGTACTTC. Translated: CASSSGGQAETQYF.

J is TRBJ2-7 and V is TRBV27; D unclear. The V end lost 1 base, the J end lost 2 bases, and 9 bases lay between the germline ends. Germline loops: CDR1 MNHEY, CDR2 SMNVEV (reference sequence). The CDR3 is made up of 14 amino acids. The CDR3 spells CASSLLGPPYEQYF. CDR3 in DNA: TGTGCCAGCAGTTTATTAGGGCCACCCTACGAGCAGTACTTC.

The CDR3 DNA sequence: TGCGCCAGCAGTGATGGGTCAGCGACAGATACGCAGTATTTT. This sequence encodes CASSDGSATDTQYF. The chain uses TRBV10-1 and TRBJ2-3, with D uncertain. The CDR3 loop spans 14 amino acids. Germline-derived CDR1 and CDR2 are WNHNN and SYGVQD (reference sequence). The V end lost 3 bases, the J end lost 3 bases, and 10 bases lay between the germline ends.

The chain employs TRBV19 and TRBJ1-5; D perhaps matches TRBD1 (5 bases). Per the germline V gene, CDR1 is LNHDA and CDR2 is SQIVND (reference sequence). With 9 bases removed from V and 7 bases from J, the gap between germline ends came to 16 bases. The CDR3 is 13 amino acids. CDR3 residues: CASGARVEQPQHF. CDR3 coding DNA: TGTGCCAGCGGGGCAAGGGTTGAACAGCCCCAGCATTTT.

The rearrangement joins TRBV18 to TRBJ2-1; D possibly corresponds to TRBD2 (6 bases). This CDR3 has 14 amino acids. The germline gives CDR1 KGHSH, CDR2 LQKENI. Trimming pared 2 bases from V and 10 bases from J, leaving 15 bases between. In DNA form, the CDR3 reads TGTGCCAGCTCACCAGGCCTCCCGGGAGAGGAGCAGTTCTTC. Amino acids: CASSPGLPGEEQFF.

This clone was seen a handful of times. J is TRBJ1-1 and V is TRBV2; no definite D call. With 8 bases removed from V and 0 bases from J, the gap between germline ends came to 10 bases. The CDR3 is made up of 13 amino acids. The germline gives CDR1 SNHLY, CDR2 FYNNEI. Here the CDR3 reads CASLQFMNTEAFF. The CDR3 DNA sequence: TGTGCCAGCTTACAGTTCATGAACACTGAAGCTTTCTTT.

This clone showed up just once. This rearrangement joins TRBV7-2 to TRBJ2-3, with TRBD2 matching 10 bases. The trim removed 5 bases at V and 4 bases at J, leaving 15 bases unmatched. Germline V gene lookup returns CDR1 SGHTA and CDR2 FQGNSA. This CDR3 spans 18 amino acids. The chain's CDR3 is CASSQALLAGVLPDTQYF. The DNA for the CDR3 is TGTGCCAGCAGCCAGGCGCTTCTAGCGGGAGTATTGCCAGATACGCAGTATTTT. Using reference TRBV7-2 and TRBJ2-3 for the parts outside the CDR3, the full variable domain is GAGVSQSPSNKVTEKGKDVELRCDPISGHTALYWYRQSLGQGLEFLIYFQGNSAPDKSGLPSDRFSAERTGGSVSTLTIQRTQQEDSAVYLCASSQALLAGVLPDTQYFGPGTRLTVL.

V usage is TRBV18 and J usage is TRBJ1-4; 8 bases are shared with TRBD1. The CDR3 covers 15 residues. Germline CDR1 is KGHSH and CDR2 is LQKENI. Losses at the gene ends were 6 bases for V and 3 bases for J; bases not matched to a gene: 6. The chain's CDR3 is CASSSGQGPNEKLFF. For the CDR3, the DNA is TGTGCCAGCTCCTCCGGACAGGGCCCTAATGAAAAACTGTTTTTT.

The rearrangement links TRBV28 to TRBJ2-5; TRBD1 aligns across 9 bases. After removal of 6 bases from V and 3 bases from J, the junction contained 5 bases not matched to a gene. CDR1 and CDR2 (germline): MDHEN, SYDVKM. This CDR3 has 14 residues. The CDR3 protein is CASSRRDREETQYF. The CDR3 DNA sequence: TGTGCCAGCAGCAGACGGGACAGGGAAGAGACCCAGTACTTC.

The chain recombines TRBV19 with TRBJ2-5; D may be TRBD2 (6 bases). Germline CDR1 is LNHDA and CDR2 is SQIVND (reference sequence). The CDR3 contains 17 residues. V gave up 5 bases and J gave up 5 bases, with 24 bases separating them. The CDR3 DNA is TGTGCCAGTAGTCAAAATCATGGGGCGGGGCGACGGGAGACCCAGTACTTC. The encoded protein is CASSQNHGAGRRETQYF.

The V and J genes are TRBV6-1 and TRBJ1-2; TRBD1 matches at 7 bases. Germline V gene sequence: CDR1 MNHNS, CDR2 SASEGT. V lost 6 bases, J lost 4 bases, and 11 bases stayed unmatched. CDR3 size: 15 residues. CDR3 protein: CASRLGQTEIYGYTF. The DNA for the CDR3 is TGTGCCAGCAGGCTGGGACAGACCGAGATCTATGGCTACACCTTC.

This chain connects TRBV5-6 to TRBJ2-3; D is ambiguous. Trimming took off 3 bases at V and 2 bases at J, with 13 bases between the two ends. The CDR3 has 15 residues. Germline loops: CDR1 SGHDT, CDR2 YYEEEE. In nucleotides, the CDR3 is TGTGCCAGCAGCTCGGCCCTAGGCCACACAGATACGCAGTATTTT. This translates into CASSSALGHTDTQYF.

The count of this clone is one. The chain links TRBV10-2 to TRBJ2-2; TRBD2 matches at 10 bases. The CDR3 is 14 residues long. Germline assignment: CDR1 WSHSY and CDR2 SAAADI. V was pared by 8 bases and J by 4 bases, with 4 bases of the junction left unmatched. The CDR3 sequence is CASVVAGGTGELFF. The CDR3, as DNA: TGCGCCAGCGTGGTAGCGGGAGGCACCGGGGAGCTGTTTTTT.

The gene calls are TRBV9 and TRBJ1-6; TRBD1 agrees at 9 bases. CDR1 SGDLS and CDR2 YYNGEE come from the germline V gene. This CDR3 is built from 16 residues. J lost 9 bases, V lost 3 bases, and 10 bases had no gene match. The CDR3 loop is CASSALSGTGSSPLHF. In DNA form, the CDR3 reads TGTGCCAGCAGCGCCTTATCCGGGACAGGGAGTTCACCCCTCCACTTT.

This chain uses TRBV28 with TRBJ1-3; possible D gene TRBD1, 5 bases. CDR1 and CDR2 from the germline V gene are MDHEN and SYDVKM. V dropped 3 bases and J dropped 1 base, with 10 bases sitting between them. There are 15 residues in the CDR3. Here the CDR3 reads CASSLGRQSGNTIYF. The DNA for the CDR3 is TGTGCCAGCAGTTTGGGACGACAGTCTGGAAACACCATATATTTT.

This chain connects TRBV27 to TRBJ1-2; 9 nucleotides match TRBD1. This CDR3 region has 17 residues. The germline CDR1 and CDR2 sequences are MNHEY and SMNVEV (reference sequence). Germline trimming cut 3 bases from V and 4 bases from J; bases unmatched to any gene: 12. The CDR3 protein is CASSFTGGSLLSYGYTF. CDR3 in DNA: TGTGCCAGCAGTTTTACAGGGGGCTCCCTCTTATCCTATGGCTACACCTTC.

This chain uses TRBV6-5 with TRBJ1-1; D perhaps matches TRBD1 (6 bases). Per the germline V gene, CDR1 is MNHEY and CDR2 is SVGAGI. The ends were cut back, 0 bases at V and 5 bases at J, with 7 bases in the middle. This CDR3 has 13 residues. CDR3 sequence reads: CASSYSRGTEAFF. In nucleotides, the CDR3 is TGTGCCAGCAGTTACTCGAGGGGGACTGAAGCTTTCTTT.

The sample holds one count of this clone. This rearrangement joins TRBV18 to TRBJ1-4, with TRBD1 matching over 8 bases. The CDR3 is 16 amino acids. The V segment lost 9 bases and the J segment 3 bases; nucleotides outside the gene matches: 12. The germline V gene encodes CDR1 KGHSH and CDR2 LQKENI. In nucleotides, the CDR3 is TGTGCCAGTATAAGGGACAGGCCGTCACCTAATGAAAAACTGTTTTTT. Residues: CASIRDRPSPNEKLFF.

V usage is TRBV4-2 and J usage is TRBJ2-1; 12 positions agree with TRBD2. The CDR3 totals 21 residues. The germline CDR1 and CDR2 sequences are LGHNA and YNFKEQ. V trimming: 0 bases; J trimming: 1 base; junction bases outside the gene matches: 13. CDR3 DNA: TGTGCCAGCAGCCAAGATAGAGAAGGGACTAGCGGGCGGTCGTCCTACAATGAGCAGTTCTTC. The encoded protein is CASSQDREGTSGRSSYNEQFF.